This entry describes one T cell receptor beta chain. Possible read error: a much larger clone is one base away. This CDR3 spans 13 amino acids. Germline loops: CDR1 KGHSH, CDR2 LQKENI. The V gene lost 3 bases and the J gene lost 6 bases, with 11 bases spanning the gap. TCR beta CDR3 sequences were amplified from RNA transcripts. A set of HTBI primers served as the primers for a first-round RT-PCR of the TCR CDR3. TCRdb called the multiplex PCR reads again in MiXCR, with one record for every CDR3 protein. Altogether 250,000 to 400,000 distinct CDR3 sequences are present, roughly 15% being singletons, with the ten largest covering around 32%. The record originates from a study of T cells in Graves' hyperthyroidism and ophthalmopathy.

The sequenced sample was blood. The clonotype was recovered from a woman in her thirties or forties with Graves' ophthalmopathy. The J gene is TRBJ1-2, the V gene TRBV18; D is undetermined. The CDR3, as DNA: TGTGCCAGCTCACCGGTTCCCGGGGATGGCTACACCTTC. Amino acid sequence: CASSPVPGDGYTF.